This entry lists 17 T cell receptor beta chains sequenced from one sample in a study of T cell responses to AZD1222 COVID-19 vaccine. The repertoire was sequenced with immunoSEQ multiplex PCR; TCRdb's copy has only in-frame clones and lacks some. The sample records about 160,000 clones, around 92% being singletons. This specimen consisted of peripheral blood, obtained on day 0 of AZD1222 vaccination. The receptor source for this set is an adult in good health.

The chain recombines TRBV7-9 with TRBJ2-3, with 8 bases aligning to TRBD2. The CDR3 is made up of 16 amino acids. The V and J ends lost 11 bases and 4 bases, in that order; junction bases with no gene match: 17. CDR1 and CDR2 (germline): SEHNR, FQNEAQ (reference sequence). CDR3 coding DNA: TGTGCCCTACAAGGCGGGGGGATTACGCACCCAGATACGCAGTATTTT. It is translated as CALQGGGITHPDTQYF.

The chain carries TRBV18 and TRBJ2-5; D is ambiguous. The CDR3 contains 13 residues. V was shortened by 0 bases and J by 1 base, with 3 bases between the two germline ends. Germline V gene sequence: CDR1 KGHSH, CDR2 LQKENI. For the CDR3, the DNA is TGTGCCAGCTCACCACCGGCCCAAGAGACCCAGTACTTC. This sequence encodes CASSPPAQETQYF.

The rearrangement uses TRBV12-3 or TRBV12-4 and TRBJ1-1, with unresolved D. The CDR3 extends over 11 amino acids. Trimming left V 5 bases short and J 2 bases short, with 3 bases between. CDR3 loop: CASSINTEAFF. For the CDR3, the DNA is TGTGCCAGCAGTATCAACACTGAAGCTTTCTTT.

The chain is built from TRBV30 and TRBJ2-3, with TRBD2 matching 8 bases. V lost 0 bases and J lost 3; bases outside the gene matches: 11. The V gene's germline CDR1 is GTSNPN and CDR2 SVGIG (reference sequence). This CDR3 region has 17 residues. CDR3 sequence reads: CAWSVRSGGPRTDTQYF. For the CDR3, the DNA is TGTGCCTGGAGTGTACGGAGCGGGGGACCGAGAACAGATACGCAGTATTTT.

The gene calls are TRBV7-3 and TRBJ1-6, with D possibly being TRBD1 (5 bases). This CDR3 region has 14 residues. Germline values: CDR1 SGHTA, CDR2 FQGTGA. V was pared by 5 bases and J by 7 bases, with 12 bases between. The CDR3 region has the DNA TGTGCCAGCAGCCCGGGGACCCTGAATTCACCCCTCCACTTT. Residues: CASSPGTLNSPLHF. The full variable domain, with the rest looked up from reference TRBV7-3 and TRBJ1-6, is GAGVSQTPSNKVTEKGKYVELRCDPISGHTALYWYRQSLGQGPEFLIYFQGTGAADDSGLPNDRFFAVRPEGSVSTLKIQRTERGDSAVYLCASSPGTLNSPLHFGNGTRLTVT.

V usage is TRBV11-3 and J usage is TRBJ2-3; D gene ambiguous. This CDR3 contains 11 residues. Germline V gene data show CDR1 as SGHNT and CDR2 as YENEEA. V lost 8 bases, J lost 6 bases, and 9 bases lay in between. The DNA of the CDR3 is TGTGCCAGCTCCGTCTCCGATACGCAGTATTTT. Translation gives CASSVSDTQYF.

The chain couples TRBV6-5 to TRBJ1-4; D ambiguous. V was clipped by 6 bases and J by 4 bases, with 12 bases between them. CDR1 is MNHEY and CDR2 is SVGAGI in the germline V gene. The CDR3 sequence is 14 residues long. CDR3 in amino acids: CASRRGYNNEKLFF. The CDR3 nucleotides are TGTGCCAGCAGGCGCGGATATAATAATGAAAAACTGTTTTTT.

This clone was detected only once. V usage is TRBV11-2 and J usage is TRBJ1-2; 9 positions match TRBD1. CDR3 length equals 13 residues. Germline lookup yields CDR1 SGHAT and CDR2 FQNNGV. V lost 5 bases to trimming and J lost 6 bases; unmatched junction nucleotides: 4. The CDR3 region is CASSPRTGDGYTF. Written as DNA, the CDR3 is TGTGCCAGCAGCCCCCGGACAGGGGATGGCTACACCTTC.

The rearrangement links TRBV3-1 (or the pseudogene TRBV3-2) to TRBJ1-2; 8 bases match TRBD1. The CDR3 runs 14 residues. V shed 2 bases and J 6 bases; nucleotides not matched to a gene: 5. Looked up from germline, CDR1 is LGHDT and CDR2 is YNNKEL (reference sequence). The DNA of the CDR3 is TGTGCCAGCAGCCAATCGGACAGGGAAGATGGCTACACCTTC. It translates to CASSQSDREDGYTF.

This chain joins TRBV5-5 and TRBJ2-7; D might be TRBD1 or TRBD2, each matching 5 bases. CDR1 and CDR2 from the germline V gene are SGHKS and YYEKEE (reference sequence). The ends were cut back, 4 bases at V and 2 bases at J, with 19 bases in the middle. This CDR3 comprises 16 residues. CDR3 amino acids: CASSNWAGTATYEQYF. DNA for the CDR3: TGTGCCAGCAGCAATTGGGCCGGGACCGCTACCTACGAGCAGTACTTC.

This clone was seen just once. The chain joins TRBV5-1 to TRBJ2-7, with TRBD2 identical over 12 bases. The CDR3 consists of 16 residues. The junction had 7 bases not matched to a gene; V was cut back by 5 bases and J by 1 base. The V gene's germline CDR1 is SGHRS and CDR2 YFSETQ. The CDR3 coding sequence is TGCGCCAGCAGGGTACTAGCGGGGGGCCGTTCCTACGAGCAGTACTTC. As protein: CASRVLAGGRSYEQYF.

The V and J genes are TRBV5-6 and TRBJ2-5, with 11 bases aligning to TRBD2. Trimming cost V 4 bases and J 3 bases; bases outside gene matches: 2. The CDR3 length is 14 residues. In germline, CDR1 is SGHDT, CDR2 YYEEEE. The CDR3 sequence: CASSVGLAEETQYF. The CDR3 nucleotides read TGTGCCAGCAGCGTGGGACTAGCGGAAGAGACCCAGTACTTC.

The chain carries TRBV5-1 and TRBJ1-2; weak D call: TRBD1 (5 bases). CDR1 is SGHRS and CDR2 is YFSETQ in the germline V gene. CDR3 length: 13 residues. Trimming stripped 7 bases from V and 4 bases from J, with 14 bases between. CDR3 sequence: CASCLQGGYGYTF. CDR3 coding DNA: TGCGCCAGCTGCCTTCAGGGAGGCTATGGCTACACCTTC.

The chain uses TRBV7-9 and TRBJ2-5, with D tentatively TRBD1 (6 bases). The CDR3 covers 15 residues. Germline CDR1 SEHNR, CDR2 FQNEAQ (reference sequence). The V and J ends lost 1 base and 5 bases respectively, with 14 bases between them. CDR3 sequence reads: CASSLGQAFRETQYF. For the CDR3, the DNA is TGTGCCAGCAGCTTAGGACAGGCGTTTCGGGAGACCCAGTACTTC. The entire variable domain, with the rest obtained from reference TRBV7-9 and TRBJ2-5, is as follows: DTGVSQNPRHKITKRGQNVTFRCDPISEHNRLYWYRQTLGQGPEFLTYFQNEAQLEKSRLLSDRFSAERPKGSFSTLEIQRTEQGDSAMYLCASSLGQAFRETQYFGPGTRLLVL.

The chain joins TRBV18 to TRBJ1-3, with 8 bases identical to TRBD1. This CDR3 comprises 17 residues. The V gene end was trimmed by 4 bases and the J gene end by 0 bases; junction bases not matched to a gene: 8. Germline values: CDR1 KGHSH, CDR2 LQKENI. CDR3 region: CASSLAGGSSSGNTIYF. The CDR3 DNA is TGTGCCAGCTCACTCGCAGGGGGCTCATCCTCTGGAAACACCATATATTTT.

DNA of the CDR3: TGTGCCAGCAGCCCAAACCGGGGGACGGAGTACAATGAGCAGTTCTTC. This gives the protein CASSPNRGTEYNEQFF. V gene TRBV7-9 combines with J gene TRBJ2-1; TRBD2 is a possible D gene (6 bases). This CDR3 spans 16 amino acids. V dropped 5 bases and J dropped 4 bases, with 18 bases sitting between them. Germline-derived CDR1 and CDR2 are SEHNR and FQNEAQ (reference sequence).

The J gene is TRBJ2-7, the V gene TRBV18, with 7 bases that match TRBD1. The CDR3 runs to 13 residues. The J segment lost 11 bases and the V segment lost 3 bases, leaving 10 bases of the junction unmatched. The germline V gene has CDR1 KGHSH and CDR2 LQKENI. The CDR3 sequence: CASSPDDRAGEYF. DNA of the CDR3: TGTGCCAGCTCACCTGACGACAGGGCCGGGGAGTACTTC.